The sequence of this TCR beta chain was determined in a study of cytomegalovirus exposure and HLA in healthy donors. Across the whole study: The early release's HLA-typed donors yielded 65 million to 85 million unique TCRs.

The CDR3 contains 13 residues. Germline V CDR1 and CDR2: SGHTA, FQGNSA. The V gene end was trimmed by 7 bases and the J gene end by 4 bases; junction bases not matched to a gene: 3. In nominal health when sampled, donors likely had unrecorded immune exposures nonetheless. General study points: Sequencing probably produced one cluster of sequence variants that were highly shared. Most of the CMV-associated TCR beta chains (in a later analysis) appeared to be HLA-restricted.

This clone was counted once. Its antigen is unidentified. PCR used 60 Vbeta primers and 13 Jbeta primers. Data came from immunoSEQ multiplex PCR; TCRdb stores just in-frame clones and leaves some out. The table shows 150,000 to 200,000 clones, with around 80% occurring only once. This TCR came from a woman between 40 and 50 years old in good health and CMV-seropositive. The chain recombines TRBV7-2 with TRBJ2-5, with 10 bases aligning to TRBD1. Sequenced: PBMCs. CDR3 bases: TGTGCCAGCACCGGGGACAGGGGAGAGACCCAGTACTTC. It is translated as CASTGDRGETQYF.